This TCR beta chain was profiled in a study of blood T cell repertoires in COVID-19. The table came from immunoSEQ multiplex PCR; TCRdb's copy has only in-frame clones and leaves some out. The sample shows 29,000 or so clones, 70% to 80% of them seen only once. V lost 4 bases to trimming and J lost 0 bases; unmatched junction nucleotides: 5. Germline loops: CDR1 MDHEN, CDR2 SYDVKM. The CDR3 is 15 residues long. The rearrangement uses TRBV28 and TRBJ2-7; TRBD2 agrees at 8 bases. Sequences were obtained from peripheral blood. The clonotype was recovered from a woman in her 70s with acute or convalescent COVID-19. CDR3 loop: CASSWTSRSSYEQYF. In DNA form, the CDR3 reads TGTGCCAGCAGTTGGACTAGCCGAAGCTCCTACGAGCAGTACTTC.